This TCR beta chain comes out of a study of graft-versus-host responses after intestinal transplantation (dated by TCRdb to 2020 to 2022). General notes on the study: The transplants that recipients got were multivisceral, liver-intestinal, or isolated intestinal. All recipients received anti-thymocyte globulin induction followed by maintenance tacrolimus and steroids for around three years. After intestinal transplantation, graft-versus-host and host-versus-graft alloreactive T cell clones were followed in the graft, circulation and bone marrow using bulk TCR-beta CDR3 sequencing. To identify alloreactive clones, pre-transplant mixed lymphocyte reaction products were sequenced and compared with unstimulated pre-transplant donor and recipient T cells. A cohort of fewer than 25 intestinal transplant recipients, including one retransplant, was enrolled, and a few patients lacking pretransplant specimens were excluded. A peak of at least 4% donor T cells among recipient peripheral blood mononuclear cells was the definition used for donor T cell macrochimerism. Samples from three later patients were sequenced in-house on an Illumina MiSeq with MiXCR processing rather than by the commercial service.

The time point label for this specimen denotes: cells obtained before transplantation from donor or recipient. CD3+CD4+ and CD3+CD8+ populations were FACS-sorted from unstimulated pre-transplant donor and recipient cells taken from spleen or lymph nodes. The library was prepared using the immunoSEQ multiplex PCR assay. For most patients, genomic DNA was isolated with the Qiagen DNeasy Blood and Tissue Kit and sent frozen to Adaptive Biotechnologies for TCR sequencing. High-throughput TCR-beta CDR3 sequencing of genomic DNA from most patients was performed by Adaptive Biotechnologies. Per the authors' processing: TCR sequencing data for roughly 20 patients were retrieved from Adaptive's ImmunoSEQ software; a few other patients were processed with MiXCR and VDJtools. To correct CD4 versus CD8 sorting errors, any sequence found in both subsets at a frequency ratio below 5:1 was removed. CDR3 nucleotide sequences shared between donor and recipient were removed because the origin of such sequences could not be assigned. To be classed as alloreactive, a clone needed at least 2-fold expansion over unstimulated cells and a minimum CFSE-low frequency of 0.002% (template counts) or 0.001% (read counts). Mappable clones were those detected in sequenced pre-transplant spleen, lymph node, or MLR CFSE-low populations of the donor or recipient. The cumulative frequency of alloreactive clones was calculated as a percentage of all sequences, weighted by copy number. TCRdb provides this immuneACCESS table in a form limited to in-frame rearrangements. Some clones are lacking; in checked studies, under half of them reflect an unresolved V gene, and why the rest are absent is not known. That table supplies the V and J calls and clone size; D and trimming were determined from the DNA. The sample includes fewer than 85,000 clones, with around 96% observed a single time. 0.53% of the sample goes to the ten largest clones.

Turning to this clone: The clone's antigen remains unknown. Base qualities are missing; no much larger clone stands one base away.

The paper as a whole reports these results and caveats: GvH clones were detected in recipient bone marrow, and some of these GvH clones were observed earlier in ileal mucosa or blood, consistent with an intestinal mucosal origin. The conclusions were limited by the relatively low number and heterogeneity of the intestinal transplant patients. In patients with donor T cell macrochimerism, the allografts had high GvH to HvG T cell clonal ratios. Early after transplant, peak levels of circulating GvH clones were associated with declines in HvG clones.

This material consisted of unstimulated CD8+ T cells sorted from spleen or lymph node cells, taken before intestinal transplant. This TCR came from a human donor who received an intestinal transplant.

The CDR3 in this case is CARGTSGSRIQETQYF. The DNA sequence reads TGTGCCAGGGGGACTAGCGGGAGTAGGATCCAAGAGACCCAGTACTTC. The V and J genes are TRBV2 and TRBJ2-5, and 14 junctional nucleotides match TRBD2. CDR1 and CDR2, per the germline V gene, are SNHLY and FYNNEI. There are 16 amino acids in the CDR3, from cysteine to phenylalanine inclusive. CDR3 DNA only is kept here, 48 bases in frame from base 1. Trimming removed 9 bases from V and 1 base from J; the gene matches leave 7 bases unexplained.